This entry lists 27 T cell receptor beta chains sequenced from one sample in a study of response to subunit inactivated influenza vaccine (dated by TCRdb to 2016 to 2019). Library preparation used RT-PCR. The run used an Illumina HiSeq 2500. Through fastp at Q25 and MiXCR, TCRdb rebuilt clones from the public reads, retaining in-frame beta chains. Each entry is one CDR3 protein sequence, shown with its most common DNA and genes. A total of approximately 500,000 distinct CDR3 sequences appear in this sample, 12% to 15% of them only once. The biggest ten clones account for over 8.5% of the sample. Sample: PBMCs from blood, taken 12 days after vaccination. Receptors originate from a man aged 50 to 59 who received an inactivated influenza vaccine. Donor details come from another sample of the same person, matched by shared clones.

There are a few counts of this clonotype. CDR3 coding DNA: TGTGCCACCAGCAGAGATATCGGGACACCCTATGGCTACACCTTC. It yields the protein CATSRDIGTPYGYTF. The chain is built from TRBV15 and TRBJ1-2; maybe TRBD1 (6 bases). The CDR3 loop spans 15 amino acids. Per germline, CDR1 LNHNV and CDR2 YYDKDF (reference sequence). The ends were cut back, 0 bases at V and 4 bases at J, with 12 bases in the middle.

The V call is TRBV5-8, the J call TRBJ2-1, with 7 bases aligning to TRBD1. The CDR3 is 15 residues long. Germline assignment: CDR1 SGHTS and CDR2 YDEGEE. The ends lost 2 bases at V and 7 bases at J; junction bases unmatched: 9. The CDR3, as DNA: TGTGCCAGCAGCTTTGCCCTCGCCAGGGGGAATGAGCAGTTCTTC. Translation: CASSFALARGNEQFF.

This clonotype has only a few counts. V is TRBV28 and J is TRBJ1-1, with D possibly TRBD1 on 5 matching bases. Trimming removed 8 bases at V and 1 base at J, with 23 bases between. The length of the CDR3 is 17 residues. Germline CDR1 is MDHEN and CDR2 is SYDVKM. CDR3 protein: CASLSGLRIQGNTEAFF. In DNA form, the CDR3 reads TGTGCCAGCCTGTCGGGACTTCGAATTCAAGGGAACACTGAAGCTTTCTTT.

The chain links TRBV7-2 to TRBJ2-5; TRBD1 matches 10 bases. CDR1 and CDR2 from the germline V gene are SGHTA and FQGNSA. This CDR3 is 15 amino acids long. V shed 2 bases, J shed 4 bases, and the junction held 4 bases outside the gene matches. The chain's CDR3 is CASSLRWDRGETQYF. The CDR3 nucleotides are TGTGCCAGCAGCTTACGATGGGACAGGGGAGAGACCCAGTACTTC.

The table lists this clonotype with a few counts. V is TRBV27 and J is TRBJ2-7; 10 bases agree with TRBD1. The CDR3 runs to 17 residues. Germline V lookup: CDR1 MNHEY, CDR2 SMNVEV (reference sequence). V was clipped by 5 bases and J by 3 bases; unmatched bases: 13. CDR3: CASSRLDWDRGLYEQYF. For the CDR3, the DNA is TGTGCCAGCAGTCGTTTGGACTGGGACAGGGGCCTCTACGAGCAGTACTTC.

The sample holds many counts of this clonotype. V is TRBV29-1 and J is TRBJ2-3, with TRBD2 identical over 8 bases. Germline CDR1 reads SQVTM; CDR2 reads ANQGSEA. The CDR3 is 13 amino acids. V shed 6 bases, J shed 1 base, and the junction held 3 bases outside the gene matches. The DNA of the CDR3 is TGCAGCGTGACTAGCGTACGCACAGATACGCAGTATTTT. It yields the protein CSVTSVRTDTQYF.

This clonotype was recorded a few times. The chain links TRBV4-3 to TRBJ2-2; D gene unclear. The germline gives CDR1 LGHNA, CDR2 YSLEER. V lost 3 bases to trimming and J lost 3 bases, with 8 bases between them. There are 14 residues in the CDR3. The CDR3 is CASSHTTDTGELFF. CDR3 nucleotides: TGCGCCAGCAGCCACACGACGGACACCGGGGAGCTGTTTTTT.

The chain is built from TRBV20-1 and TRBJ1-5; 11 nucleotides agree with TRBD1. The germline gives CDR1 DFQATT, CDR2 SNEGSKA (reference sequence). The V segment lost 6 bases and the J segment 3 bases; nucleotides outside the gene matches: 10. The CDR3 is made up of 16 amino acids. CDR3 nucleotide sequence: TGCAGTGCCAAGGCGGGACAGGGGGTAACCAATCAGCCCCAGCATTTT. It codes for CSAKAGQGVTNQPQHF.

This rearrangement joins TRBV3-1 to TRBJ2-6; 8 bases fit TRBD1. This CDR3 contains 18 residues. Germline loops: CDR1 LGHDT, CDR2 YNNKEL (reference sequence). With V trimmed by 0 bases and J by 2 bases, 6 bases remained unmatched. This CDR3 is CASSQDPRQGPGANVLTF. Written as DNA, the CDR3 is TGTGCCAGCAGCCAAGATCCCCGACAGGGGCCTGGGGCCAACGTCCTGACTTTC.

This clonotype was seen more than once but under ten times. The chain employs TRBV12-3 or TRBV12-4 and TRBJ1-1; TRBD1 matches 10 bases. V lost 1 base, J lost 6 bases, and 5 bases stayed unmatched. There are 15 residues in the CDR3. CDR3 sequence reads: CASSLVGTGAAEAFF. The CDR3 DNA reads TGTGCCAGCAGTTTAGTCGGGACAGGGGCCGCTGAAGCTTTCTTT.

The chain employs TRBV7-2 and TRBJ2-3, with TRBD2 matching over 8 bases. With 5 bases clipped from V and 3 bases from J, the junction kept 10 bases outside the gene matches. CDR3 length: 16 amino acids. Germline V gene lookup returns CDR1 SGHTA and CDR2 FQGNSA. This chain's CDR3 is CASSGTSGVRTDTQYF. CDR3 DNA: TGTGCCAGCAGCGGAACTAGCGGAGTTAGGACAGATACGCAGTATTTT. The full variable domain, rest sourced from reference TRBV7-2 and TRBJ2-3, is GAGVSQSPSNKVTEKGKDVELRCDPISGHTALYWYRQSLGQGLEFLIYFQGNSAPDKSGLPSDRFSAERTGGSVSTLTIQRTQQEDSAVYLCASSGTSGVRTDTQYFGPGTRLTVL.

This clonotype was seen many times. This chain connects TRBV29-1 to TRBJ2-7, with D possibly being TRBD1 (5 bases). Per germline, CDR1 SQVTM and CDR2 ANQGSEA. Trimming pared 4 bases from V and 3 bases from J, leaving 10 bases between. The CDR3 totals 12 residues. CDR3 residues: CSVGQSGYEQYF. The CDR3 coding sequence is TGCAGCGTTGGACAGTCTGGCTACGAGCAGTACTTC.

This clonotype was recorded a few times. The rearrangement links TRBV29-1 to TRBJ2-1, with D tentatively TRBD1 (6 bases). Trimming left V 4 bases short and J 2 bases short, with 12 bases between. CDR1 and CDR2 (germline): SQVTM, ANQGSEA. CDR3 length: 14 residues. CDR3 sequence reads: CSVVLDSTYNEQFF. The CDR3 DNA follows: TGCAGCGTTGTTCTGGACAGTACCTACAATGAGCAGTTCTTC.

A few counts support this clonotype. This chain links TRBV12-3 or TRBV12-4 with TRBJ2-4; either TRBD1 or TRBD2 may supply D (5 bases each). Trimming left V 6 bases short and J 9 bases short, with 12 bases between. The CDR3 has 12 residues. CDR3 in amino acids: CASRGVGGIQYF. The DNA for the CDR3 is TGTGCCAGCAGGGGGGTTGGAGGCATTCAGTACTTC.

The table lists this clonotype with a few counts. The rearrangement joins TRBV29-1 to TRBJ1-1; D gene uncertain. The CDR3 length is 12 residues. Between the trimmed V and J ends, which lost 5 bases and 0 bases, there was a span of 7 bases. Per the germline V gene, CDR1 is SQVTM and CDR2 is ANQGSEA. The DNA of the CDR3 is TGCAGCGTTCTCCACTTGAACACTGAAGCTTTCTTT. Translating gives CSVLHLNTEAFF.

The J gene is TRBJ2-4, the V gene TRBV6-2 or TRBV6-3; 8 nucleotides agree with TRBD1. The CDR3 spans 13 residues. Per the germline V gene, CDR1 is MNHEY and CDR2 is SVGEGT. The trim removed 2 bases at V and 6 bases at J, leaving 0 bases unmatched. The CDR3 loop reads CASSYTGGNIQYF. The DNA for the CDR3 is TGTGCCAGCAGTTACACAGGGGGAAACATTCAGTACTTC.

This clonotype showed up just once. The chain links TRBV20-1 to TRBJ2-5; perhaps TRBD1 as D (5 bases). The ends were cut back, 0 bases at V and 0 bases at J, with 11 bases in the middle. Germline V CDR1 and CDR2: DFQATT, SNEGSKA (reference sequence). The CDR3 sequence is 15 residues long. CDR3 sequence: CSARDLRGHQETQYF. The CDR3 region has the DNA TGCAGTGCTAGAGACCTAAGGGGCCACCAAGAGACCCAGTACTTC.

On this clonotype: Since a much larger clone is just one base distant, this may be a read error. Here the CDR3 DNA reads TGTGCCAGCAGCTTAGGACGGCGCCGGGGGGAGCTGTCTTTT. Protein: CASSLGRRRGELSF. The chain is built from TRBV7-8 and TRBJ2-2; 7 bases match TRBD2. Germline V CDR1 and CDR2: SGHVS, FQNEAQ. The CDR3 runs to 14 residues.

The V gene is TRBV28, the J gene TRBJ2-1, with unresolved D. Trimming removed 8 bases from V and 0 bases from J, with 11 bases in between. Germline V gene data show CDR1 as MDHEN and CDR2 as SYDVKM. The CDR3 runs to 14 residues. This CDR3 reads CASRDVRSYNEQFF. The CDR3 nucleotides are TGTGCCAGCCGCGACGTCCGCTCCTACAATGAGCAGTTCTTC.

The chain carries TRBV9 and TRBJ2-1; weak D call: TRBD2 (6 bases). The CDR3 has 18 residues. Germline-derived CDR1 and CDR2 are SGDLS and YYNGEE. The germline V and J ends were trimmed by 3 bases and 2 bases, with 21 bases remaining between them. CDR3: CASSGSQRRGVAYNEQFF. CDR3 sequence (DNA): TGTGCCAGCAGCGGCTCCCAACGGAGGGGCGTCGCCTACAATGAGCAGTTCTTC.

The V call is TRBV5-1, the J call TRBJ2-2; D might be TRBD1 (5 bases). Germline V CDR1 and CDR2: SGHRS, YFSETQ. The germline V and J ends were trimmed by 5 bases and 4 bases, with 9 bases remaining between them. The CDR3 runs to 13 residues. In nucleotides, the CDR3 is TGCGCCAGCAGTAATAGGGGCACCGGGGAGCTGTTTTTT. This translates into CASSNRGTGELFF.

The chain links TRBV4-2 to TRBJ1-2, with 7 nucleotides matching TRBD1. The length of the CDR3 is 15 residues. J was trimmed by 4 bases and V by 0 bases; bases with no gene match: 5. Looked up from germline, CDR1 is LGHNA and CDR2 is YNFKEQ. The chain's CDR3 is CASSQDETGIYGYTF. The CDR3 DNA follows: TGTGCCAGCAGCCAAGACGAGACAGGGATCTATGGCTACACCTTC.

This clonotype was seen only a few times. The CDR3 loop reads CASSEVWNSPLHF. CDR3 sequence (DNA): TGTGCCAGCAGTGAGGTGTGGAATTCACCCCTCCACTTT. The V and J genes are TRBV25-1 and TRBJ1-6; no firm D call. The CDR3 has 13 amino acids. From germline, CDR1 is MGHDK and CDR2 SYGVNS. The ends were cut back, 3 bases at V and 7 bases at J, with 7 bases in the middle.

This clonotype was picked up many times. The gene calls are TRBV20-1 and TRBJ2-1; D remains unclear. From germline, CDR1 is DFQATT and CDR2 SNEGSKA (reference sequence). The CDR3 is 13 amino acids. V was clipped by 3 bases and J by 1 base, with 7 bases between them. CDR3 residues: CSAREYSYNEQFF. The CDR3 DNA sequence: TGCAGTGCTAGGGAATATTCCTACAATGAGCAGTTCTTC.

The CDR3 nucleotides are TGTGCCTGGAGTGTAACAGGGGGTGTGAGCACAGATACGCAGTATTTT. It translates to CAWSVTGGVSTDTQYF. V gene TRBV30 combines with J gene TRBJ2-3; 8 bases are shared with TRBD1. Trimming cost V 0 bases and J 0 bases; bases outside gene matches: 5. The CDR3 is made up of 16 amino acids. Germline V gene data show CDR1 as GTSNPN and CDR2 as SVGIG (reference sequence).

This chain joins TRBV5-4 and TRBJ2-1; D gene unclear. CDR3 length: 16 amino acids. V was trimmed by 0 bases and J by 0 bases, leaving 10 bases between them. CDR1 and CDR2 from the germline V gene are SGHNT and YYREEE (reference sequence). CDR3 nucleotides: TGTGCCAGCAGCTTGGTGGTATTCTCCTCCTACAATGAGCAGTTCTTC. Amino acid sequence: CASSLVVFSSYNEQFF. The entire variable domain, with the rest obtained from reference TRBV5-4 and TRBJ2-1, is as follows: ETGVTQSPTHLIKTRGQQVTLRCSSQSGHNTVSWYQQALGQGPQFIFQYYREEENGRGNFPPRFSGLQFPNYSSELNVNALELDDSALYLCASSLVVFSSYNEQFFGPGTRLTVL.

This clonotype was recorded a few times. The J gene is TRBJ2-7, the V gene TRBV20-1; 11 bases map to TRBD2. Trimming at V came to 6 bases and at J to 3 bases, leaving 7 bases not matched to a gene. The CDR3 has 14 residues. Germline V gene data show CDR1 as DFQATT and CDR2 as SNEGSKA (reference sequence). The CDR3 sequence is CSAHQLAGGYEQYF. CDR3 sequence (DNA): TGCAGTGCCCATCAGCTAGCGGGGGGCTACGAGCAGTACTTC.